Listed here are 12 T cell receptor beta chains from one sample, sequenced in a study of beta chain features in type 1 diabetes (dated by TCRdb to the late 2010s). Preparation of the library involved the immunoSEQ multiplex PCR assay. The entire isolated RNA was reverse transcribed using the High Capacity cDNA Reverse Transcription Kit, and thus expressed TCRB transcripts were sequenced. The table was pulled from immuneACCESS by TCRdb, which kept in-frame rearrangements only. Such tables lose some clones; where checked, under half of the loss comes from unresolved V genes, and the rest has no known cause. This sample gives about 900,000 clones in total; roughly a sixth of them show up just once. The top ten clones comprise 0.023% of the sample. Sequencing used naive CD4+ T cells from blood. The sample's cell subset or site label is to be understood as: true naive CD4+ T cells. All receptors come from a woman under 30 in good health.

This clone was seen a few times. The rearrangement links TRBV4-3 to TRBJ1-2; no firm D call. Trimming took 0 bases from V and 7 from J, leaving 18 bases between them. CDR3 length equals 16 residues. The germline CDR1 and CDR2 sequences are LGHNA and YSLEER. The DNA of the CDR3 is TGCGCCAGCAGCCAAGAAGTAGATGGGATTATGCGTGGCTACACCTTC. This translates into CASSQEVDGIMRGYTF.

This chain connects TRBV2 to TRBJ1-5; no firm D call. Germline CDR1 and CDR2: SNHLY and FYNNEI. V was cut by 4 bases and J by 7 bases, with 8 bases left in between. This CDR3 region has 12 residues. CDR3 sequence: CASSGTLQPQHF. DNA of the CDR3: TGTGCCAGCAGTGGGACGTTGCAGCCCCAGCATTTT.

The chain uses TRBV7-3 and TRBJ1-5, with TRBD1 matching over 9 bases. The V gene end was trimmed by 3 bases and the J gene end by 2 bases; junction bases not matched to a gene: 11. Germline assignment: CDR1 SGHTA and CDR2 FQGTGA. This CDR3 contains 18 residues. The chain's CDR3 is CASSFHFEDRGGNQPQHF. CDR3 sequence (DNA): TGTGCCAGCAGCTTCCACTTTGAGGACAGGGGTGGCAATCAGCCCCAGCATTTT.

The chain links TRBV9 to TRBJ2-3, with D perhaps matching TRBD2 (6 bases). Germline CDR1 is SGDLS and CDR2 is YYNGEE. The ends were cut back, 6 bases at V and 5 bases at J, with 10 bases in the middle. This CDR3 region has 12 residues. The CDR3 loop reads CASNAGRDTQYF. CDR3 nucleotide sequence: TGTGCCAGCAATGCGGGACGAGATACGCAGTATTTT.

This clone was counted between two and nine times. The V call is TRBV4-3, the J call TRBJ2-3; unclear D gene. The germline V and J ends were trimmed by 0 bases and 2 bases, with 18 bases remaining between them. Germline lookup yields CDR1 LGHNA and CDR2 YSLEER. CDR3 size: 18 residues. The CDR3 coding sequence is TGCGCCAGCAGCCAAGATCGGTCGTTCGCGGCTACCACAGATACGCAGTATTTT. It codes for CASSQDRSFAATTDTQYF.

This clone was observed a few times. The V and J genes are TRBV9 and TRBJ2-3; D unresolved. Per the germline V gene, CDR1 is SGDLS and CDR2 is YYNGEE. The CDR3 has 15 amino acids. Trimming removed 2 bases at V and 0 bases at J, with 10 bases between. The CDR3 bases are TGTGCCAGCAGCGTTTACGGCTTTAGCACAGATACGCAGTATTTT. As protein: CASSVYGFSTDTQYF.

Only a few counts were recorded for this clone. The chain carries TRBV2 and TRBJ2-5, with 13 bases aligning to TRBD2. V shed 5 bases, J shed 5 bases, and the junction held 5 bases outside the gene matches. The germline V gene encodes CDR1 SNHLY and CDR2 FYNNEI. The CDR3 spans 15 residues. CDR3: CASSLGLAGSETQYF. In DNA, the CDR3 is TGTGCCAGCAGTCTGGGACTAGCGGGGAGCGAGACCCAGTACTTC.

This clone was picked up a small number of times. The rearrangement links TRBV28 to TRBJ1-1; D unresolved. Trimming removed 4 bases from V and 0 bases from J, with 3 bases in between. CDR1 and CDR2 (germline): MDHEN, SYDVKM. The CDR3 extends over 12 amino acids. The DNA for the CDR3 is TGTGCCAGCAGTTGGCTGAACACTGAAGCTTTCTTT. It specifies CASSWLNTEAFF. Together with reference TRBV28 and TRBJ1-1, the CDR3 gives the full variable domain: DVKVTQSSRYLVKRTGEKVFLECVQDMDHENMFWYRQDPGLGLRLIYFSYDVKMKEKGDIPEGYSVSREKKERFSLILESASTNQTSMYLCASSWLNTEAFFGQGTRLTVV.

This clone appeared a few times. The V call is TRBV5-6, the J call TRBJ2-7, with 8 bases identical to TRBD1. The CDR3 consists of 15 residues. CDR1 and CDR2 (germline): SGHDT, YYEEEE. V trimming: 4 bases; J trimming: 2 bases; junction bases outside the gene matches: 8. As DNA, the CDR3 is TGTGCCAGCAGCCTAAACCCGGGACAGGCCTACGAGCAGTACTTC. Its protein is CASSLNPGQAYEQYF.

This clone was seen a handful of times. The chain links TRBV6-6 to TRBJ1-5, with 7 bases identical to TRBD1. V was pared by 0 bases and J by 0 bases, with 2 bases of the junction left unmatched. There are 16 residues in the CDR3. Per germline, CDR1 MNHNY and CDR2 SVGAGI (reference sequence). CDR3 sequence (DNA): TGTGCCAGCAGTTACTCCGGACAGGTTAGCAATCAGCCCCAGCATTTT. Protein sequence: CASSYSGQVSNQPQHF.

This clone was detected only a few times. The chain carries TRBV27 and TRBJ2-7; either TRBD1 or TRBD2 may fit D (7 bases each). Per the germline V gene, CDR1 is MNHEY and CDR2 is SMNVEV (reference sequence). V was pared by 10 bases and J by 5 bases, with 21 bases between. This CDR3 is built from 14 residues. The CDR3: CATLPRQGGNEQYF. The CDR3 region has the DNA TGTGCCACCCTACCCCGACAGGGAGGGAACGAGCAGTACTTC.

A remark on this clone: Within the sample, other DNA sequences also encode this same CDR3. The chain recombines TRBV7-9 with TRBJ2-7; D is unclear. Looked up from germline, CDR1 is SEHNR and CDR2 is FQNEAQ (reference sequence). CDR3 length equals 12 residues. V lost 5 bases and J 2 bases, leaving 7 bases between the germline ends. Here the CDR3 reads CASSRTAYEQYF. The CDR3 nucleotides read TGTGCCAGCAGCCGGACCGCCTACGAGCAGTACTTC.